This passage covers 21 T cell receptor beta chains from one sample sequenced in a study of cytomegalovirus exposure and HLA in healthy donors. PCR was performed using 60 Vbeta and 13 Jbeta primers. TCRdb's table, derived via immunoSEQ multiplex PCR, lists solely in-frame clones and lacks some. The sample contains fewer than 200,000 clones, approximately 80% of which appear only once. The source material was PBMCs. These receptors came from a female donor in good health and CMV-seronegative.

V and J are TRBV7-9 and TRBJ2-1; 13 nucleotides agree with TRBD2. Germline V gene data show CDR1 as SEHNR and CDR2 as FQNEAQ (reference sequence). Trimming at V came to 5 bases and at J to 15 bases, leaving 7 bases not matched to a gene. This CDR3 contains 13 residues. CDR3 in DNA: TGTGCCAGCAGCACCGGACTAGCGGGAGATCCGTTCTTC. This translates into CASSTGLAGDPFF.

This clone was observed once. The DNA of the CDR3 is TGTGCCAGCTCACCCTTCACAGGGTTGGGCAATCAGCCCCAGCATTTT. Encoded protein: CASSPFTGLGNQPQHF. V is TRBV18 and J is TRBJ1-5; D is possibly TRBD1 (6 bases). CDR3 length equals 16 residues. Looked up from germline, CDR1 is KGHSH and CDR2 is LQKENI. Trimming removed 3 bases at V and 2 bases at J, with 14 bases between.

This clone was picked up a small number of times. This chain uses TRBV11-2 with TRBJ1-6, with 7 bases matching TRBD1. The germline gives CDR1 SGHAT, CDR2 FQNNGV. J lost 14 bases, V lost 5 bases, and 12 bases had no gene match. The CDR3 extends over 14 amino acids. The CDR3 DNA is TGTGCCAGCAGCACTCCCCAGGACAGGCCAACCCTCCACTTT. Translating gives CASSTPQDRPTLHF.

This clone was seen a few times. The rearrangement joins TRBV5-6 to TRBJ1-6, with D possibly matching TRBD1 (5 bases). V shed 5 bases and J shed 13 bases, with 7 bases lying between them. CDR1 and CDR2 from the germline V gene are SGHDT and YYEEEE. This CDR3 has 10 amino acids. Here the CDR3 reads CASRGGPLHF. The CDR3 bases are TGTGCCAGCAGGGGGGGTCCCCTCCACTTT.

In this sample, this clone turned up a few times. In nucleotides, the CDR3 is TGCGCCAGCAGCCAAGAACGGGTCGGGGGGGCCGGCTACACCTTC. This encodes CASSQERVGGAGYTF. This chain joins TRBV4-1 and TRBJ1-2, with D perhaps TRBD1 (6 bases). V was trimmed by 0 bases and J by 8 bases, leaving 16 bases between them. The CDR3 consists of 15 residues. The germline V gene has CDR1 MGHRA and CDR2 YSYEKL.

CDR3 region: CASSLSRVKDEQYF. Written as DNA, the CDR3 is TGCGCCAGCAGCTTGTCCAGGGTTAAGGACGAGCAGTACTTC. The chain links TRBV5-1 to TRBJ2-7, with D tentatively TRBD1 (5 bases). Germline CDR1 and CDR2: SGHRS and YFSETQ. The length of the CDR3 is 14 residues. The V and J ends lost 1 base and 5 bases respectively, with 13 bases between them.

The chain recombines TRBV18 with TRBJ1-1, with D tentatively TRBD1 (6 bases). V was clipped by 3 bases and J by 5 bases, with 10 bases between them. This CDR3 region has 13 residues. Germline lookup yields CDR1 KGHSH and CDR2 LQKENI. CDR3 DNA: TGTGCCAGCTCACCCCTAACAGGGACTGAAGCTTTCTTT. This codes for CASSPLTGTEAFF.

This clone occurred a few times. CDR3 bases: TGTGCCAGCAGCTTGGGACTAGCGGGAGGAGGCGAGCAGTACTTC. Protein sequence: CASSLGLAGGGEQYF. The chain uses TRBV5-6 and TRBJ2-7, with 13 bases identical to TRBD2. The junction had 3 bases not matched to a gene; V was cut back by 0 bases and J by 6 bases. CDR3 length equals 15 residues. Looked up from germline, CDR1 is SGHDT and CDR2 is YYEEEE.

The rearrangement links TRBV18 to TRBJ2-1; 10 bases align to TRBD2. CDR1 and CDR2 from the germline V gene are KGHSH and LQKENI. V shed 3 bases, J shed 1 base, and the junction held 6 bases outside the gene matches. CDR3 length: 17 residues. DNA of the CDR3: TGTGCCAGCTCACCTTCTAGCGGGAGCGATTCCTACAATGAGCAGTTCTTC. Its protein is CASSPSSGSDSYNEQFF.

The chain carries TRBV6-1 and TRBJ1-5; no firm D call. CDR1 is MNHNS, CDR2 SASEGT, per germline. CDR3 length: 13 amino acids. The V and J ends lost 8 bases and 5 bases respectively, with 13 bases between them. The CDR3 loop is CASEPDRDQPQHF. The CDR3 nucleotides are TGTGCCAGCGAACCGGATCGGGATCAGCCCCAGCATTTT.

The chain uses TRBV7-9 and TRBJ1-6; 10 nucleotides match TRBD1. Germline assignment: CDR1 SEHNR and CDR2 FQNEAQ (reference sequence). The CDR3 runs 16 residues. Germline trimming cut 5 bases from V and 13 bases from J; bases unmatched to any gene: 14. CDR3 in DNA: TGTGCCAGCAGCCTACTAAGCCCGGGACAGGGGCTTCCCCTCCACTTT. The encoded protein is CASSLLSPGQGLPLHF.

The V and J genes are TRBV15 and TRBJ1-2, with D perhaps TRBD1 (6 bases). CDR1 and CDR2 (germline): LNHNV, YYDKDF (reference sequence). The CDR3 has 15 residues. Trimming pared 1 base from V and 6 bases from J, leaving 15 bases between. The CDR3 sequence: CATSRAQGSPNGYTF. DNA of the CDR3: TGTGCCACCAGCAGAGCTCAGGGGTCTCCTAATGGCTACACCTTC.

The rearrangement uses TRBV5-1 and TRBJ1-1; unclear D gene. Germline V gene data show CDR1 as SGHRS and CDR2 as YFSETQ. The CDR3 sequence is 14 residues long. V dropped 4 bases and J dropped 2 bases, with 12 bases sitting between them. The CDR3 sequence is CASSPPRGNTEAFF. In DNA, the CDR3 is TGCGCCAGCAGCCCCCCGAGAGGAAACACTGAAGCTTTCTTT.

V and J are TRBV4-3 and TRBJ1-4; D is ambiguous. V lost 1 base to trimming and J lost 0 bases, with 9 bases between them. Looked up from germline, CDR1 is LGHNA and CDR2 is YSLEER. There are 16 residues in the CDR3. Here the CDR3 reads CASSQVPQTTNEKLFF. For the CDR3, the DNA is TGCGCCAGCAGCCAAGTGCCCCAGACAACTAATGAAAAACTGTTTTTT.

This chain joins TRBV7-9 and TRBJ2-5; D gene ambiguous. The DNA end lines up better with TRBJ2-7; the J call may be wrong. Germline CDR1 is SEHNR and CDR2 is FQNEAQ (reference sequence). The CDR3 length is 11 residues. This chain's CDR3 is CASSPSYEQYF. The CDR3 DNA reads TGTGCCAGCAGCCCTTCCTACGAGCAGTACTTC.

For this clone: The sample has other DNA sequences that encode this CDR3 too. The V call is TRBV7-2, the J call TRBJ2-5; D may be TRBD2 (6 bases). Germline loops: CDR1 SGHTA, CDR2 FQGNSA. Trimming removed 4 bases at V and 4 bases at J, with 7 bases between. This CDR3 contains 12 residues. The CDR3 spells CASSSRGETQYF. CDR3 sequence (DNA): TGTGCCAGCAGCTCGCGGGGAGAGACCCAGTACTTC. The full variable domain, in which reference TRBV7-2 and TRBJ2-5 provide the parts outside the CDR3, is GAGVSQSPSNKVTEKGKDVELRCDPISGHTALYWYRQSLGQGLEFLIYFQGNSAPDKSGLPSDRFSAERTGGSVSTLTIQRTQQEDSAVYLCASSSRGETQYFGPGTRLLVL.

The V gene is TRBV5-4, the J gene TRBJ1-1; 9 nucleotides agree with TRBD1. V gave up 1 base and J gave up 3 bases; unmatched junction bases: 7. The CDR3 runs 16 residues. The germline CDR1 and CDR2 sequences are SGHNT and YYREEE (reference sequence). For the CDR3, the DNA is TGTGCCAGCAGCTTGCCCACAGGGGGCGCGCACACTGAAGCTTTCTTT. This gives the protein CASSLPTGGAHTEAFF.

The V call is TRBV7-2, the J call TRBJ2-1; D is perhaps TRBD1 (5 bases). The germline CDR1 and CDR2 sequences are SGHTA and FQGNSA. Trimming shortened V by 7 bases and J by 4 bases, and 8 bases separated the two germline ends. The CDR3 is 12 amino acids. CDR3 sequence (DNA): TGTGCCAGCACCGCAGGGTACAATGAGCAGTTCTTC. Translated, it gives CASTAGYNEQFF.

The CDR3 DNA is TGTGCCAGCAGTCCTCAGGGGTCGCCCTACGAAAAACTGTTTTTT. The encoded protein is CASSPQGSPYEKLFF. V usage is TRBV28 and J usage is TRBJ1-4; the D gene is possibly TRBD1 (6 bases). CDR1 is MDHEN and CDR2 is SYDVKM in the germline V gene. Trimming stripped 5 bases from V and 8 bases from J, with 18 bases between. CDR3 length: 15 amino acids.

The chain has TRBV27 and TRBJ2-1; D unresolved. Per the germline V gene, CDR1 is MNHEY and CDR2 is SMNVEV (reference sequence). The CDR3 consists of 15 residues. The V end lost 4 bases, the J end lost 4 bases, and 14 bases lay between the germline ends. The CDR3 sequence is CASSSTPPAYNEQFF. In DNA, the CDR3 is TGTGCCAGCAGTTCGACTCCACCTGCGTACAATGAGCAGTTCTTC.

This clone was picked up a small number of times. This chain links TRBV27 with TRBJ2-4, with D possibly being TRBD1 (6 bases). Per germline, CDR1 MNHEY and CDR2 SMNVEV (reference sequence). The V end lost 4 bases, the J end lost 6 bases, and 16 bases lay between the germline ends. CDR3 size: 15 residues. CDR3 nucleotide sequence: TGTGCCAGCAGTTCCCACGATGTACAGGGAAACATTCAGTACTTC. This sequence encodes CASSSHDVQGNIQYF.